The sequence of this TCR beta chain was determined in a study of blood T cell repertoires in COVID-19. Libraries were prepared by immunoSEQ multiplex PCR; TCRdb keeps only in-frame clonotypes and omits some of them. Among 300,000 to 400,000 clones listed, approximately 89% were seen once. This clone has only one observation. Sequenced material: peripheral blood. The TCR comes from a woman in her 50s who had recovered from COVID-19.

The CDR3 DNA reads as TGTGCCATCAGAGCGTCTGCCACAGGGAGAGTAAACAATGAGCAGTTCTTC. This codes for CAIRASATGRVNNEQFF. The chain combines TRBV10-3 with TRBJ2-1; weak D call: TRBD1 (6 bases). The CDR3 covers 17 residues. V dropped 6 bases and J dropped 5 bases, with 23 bases sitting between them. The germline V gene encodes CDR1 ENHRY and CDR2 SYGVKD.